The 24 T cell receptor beta chains listed next were all sequenced from one sample in a study of human T cells and chemical hapten exposure. Time point specified: patch test 2, 6 weeks after DPC sensitization. The treatment: therapeutic diphenylcyclopropenone sensitization with weekly scalp DPC. One entry per CDR3 protein results from TCRdb running MiXCR on the RACE reads. The sample lists 84,000 or so distinct CDR3 sequences; roughly a tenth were seen once. The material sequenced was whole blood, taken in connection with sensitization to the hapten diphenylcyclopropenone (DPC). The receptors derive from a woman aged 25 to 39 with alopecia areata. Some clones in this sample may be carry-over from other donors' samples.

This clonotype was observed at least ten times. The chain is built from TRBV6-5 and TRBJ1-4; the D gene is possibly TRBD1 (5 bases). Looked up from germline, CDR1 is MNHEY and CDR2 is SVGAGI. The CDR3 extends over 15 amino acids. V lost 0 bases and J lost 7, with 12 bases in between. The CDR3: CASSYSVVGVEKLFF. The CDR3, as DNA: TGTGCCAGCAGTTACTCGGTCGTAGGGGTTGAAAAACTGTTTTTT.

The chain is built from TRBV2 and TRBJ2-7; tentative D call: TRBD2 (6 bases). The CDR3 consists of 13 residues. CDR1 and CDR2 (germline): SNHLY, FYNNEI. Trimming stripped 4 bases from V and 2 bases from J, with 9 bases between. The CDR3 sequence: CASSGGGPYEQYF. In nucleotides, the CDR3 is TGTGCCAGCAGTGGAGGAGGGCCCTACGAGCAGTACTTC.

The sample holds many counts of this clonotype. This chain links TRBV11-2 with TRBJ2-5; D call uncertain. CDR1 is SGHAT, CDR2 FQNNGV, per germline. This CDR3 is built from 16 residues. V was cut by 3 bases and J by 0 bases, with 14 bases left in between. In nucleotides, the CDR3 is TGTGCCAGCAGCTTTGGTCGGAACACCTACCAAGAGACCCAGTACTTC. This sequence encodes CASSFGRNTYQETQYF.

This clonotype was seen at least ten times. The chain couples TRBV28 to TRBJ2-2; 9 nucleotides match TRBD2. V lost 5 bases, J lost 3 bases, and 7 bases stayed unmatched. The CDR3 consists of 16 residues. The V gene's germline CDR1 is MDHEN and CDR2 SYDVKM. The CDR3 sequence: CASSRGGRAYTGELFF. The CDR3 DNA sequence: TGTGCCAGCAGTCGCGGCGGGAGGGCCTACACCGGGGAGCTGTTTTTT.

This clonotype was seen ten or more times. The chain links TRBV6-5 to TRBJ1-4; D is ambiguous. The V end was cut by 5 bases, the J end by 4 bases, with 14 bases between. CDR1 and CDR2 from the germline V gene are MNHEY and SVGAGI. The CDR3 is 15 amino acids. The CDR3 reads CASSPRFSLNEKLFF. CDR3 DNA: TGTGCCAGCAGTCCCCGTTTCAGCCTTAATGAAAAACTGTTTTTT.

This clonotype was counted many times. V and J are TRBV28 and TRBJ2-7, with D perhaps matching TRBD1 (6 bases). The ends were cut back, 6 bases at V and 2 bases at J, with 11 bases in the middle. The CDR3 spans 13 residues. CDR1 MDHEN and CDR2 SYDVKM come from the germline V gene. Written as DNA, the CDR3 is TGTGCCAGCAGGACCGGGACACCCTACGAGCAGTACTTC. As protein: CASRTGTPYEQYF.

This clonotype was picked up a small number of times. V usage is TRBV28 and J usage is TRBJ2-7; no reliable D call. Germline assignment: CDR1 MDHEN and CDR2 SYDVKM. V shed 5 bases and J shed 3 bases, with 11 bases lying between them. The CDR3 is 13 amino acids. In DNA, the CDR3 is TGTGCCAGCAGTCGACCCCCCCTCTACGAGCAGTACTTC. This codes for CASSRPPLYEQYF.

This clonotype was seen only a few times. The V gene is TRBV10-3, the J gene TRBJ2-1; 12 bases align to TRBD2. The CDR3 is 15 residues long. V lost 6 bases, J lost 8 bases, and 8 bases stayed unmatched. CDR1 and CDR2 from the germline V gene are ENHRY and SYGVKD. The chain's CDR3 is CAISPTSGRPHEQFF. CDR3 in DNA: TGTGCCATCAGCCCGACTAGCGGGAGACCCCATGAGCAGTTCTTC.

This clonotype came up a few times. The rearrangement joins TRBV6-1 to TRBJ2-3; D is unclear. This CDR3 is 16 amino acids long. CDR1 and CDR2 (germline): MNHNS, SASEGT. V was shortened by 4 bases and J by 0 bases, with 14 bases between the two germline ends. The CDR3 loop reads CASSAVGLTSTDTQYF. The CDR3, as DNA: TGTGCCAGCAGTGCCGTAGGTCTTACTAGCACAGATACGCAGTATTTT.

This clonotype has at least ten counts. This chain joins TRBV28 and TRBJ2-5; TRBD1 matches at 11 bases. The CDR3 loop spans 15 amino acids. In germline, CDR1 is MDHEN, CDR2 SYDVKM. J gave up 4 bases and V 2 bases, and 3 bases lay outside the gene matches. Here the CDR3 reads CASSLKDRGRETQYF. The CDR3 coding sequence is TGTGCCAGCAGTTTAAAGGACAGGGGGCGAGAGACCCAGTACTTC.

The J gene is TRBJ1-4, the V gene TRBV11-3; TRBD1 is a possible D gene (5 bases). Germline V lookup: CDR1 SGHNT, CDR2 YENEEA. V was cut by 2 bases and J by 8 bases, with 9 bases left in between. The CDR3 covers 13 residues. The CDR3 loop is CASSLRDGEKLFF. The CDR3 region has the DNA TGTGCCAGCAGCTTAAGGGACGGGGAAAAACTGTTTTTT. The variable domain in full, completed from reference TRBV11-3 and TRBJ1-4, reads EAGVVQSPRYKIIEKKQPVAFWCNPISGHNTLYWYLQNLGQGPELLIRYENEEAVDDSQLPKDRFSAERLKGVDSTLKIQPAELGDSAVYLCASSLRDGEKLFFGSGTQLSVL.

The chain employs TRBV28 and TRBJ1-4; 7 bases fit TRBD1. Trimming cost V 5 bases and J 0 bases; bases outside gene matches: 6. The CDR3 contains 16 residues. Germline CDR1 MDHEN, CDR2 SYDVKM. The CDR3 DNA reads TGTGCCAGCAGTCCTCCGCAGGGGGCAACTAATGAAAAACTGTTTTTT. It translates to CASSPPQGATNEKLFF.

This clonotype was recorded at least ten times. The chain is built from TRBV18 and TRBJ1-1; possible D gene TRBD1, 6 bases. CDR1 and CDR2 from the germline V gene are KGHSH and LQKENI. V shed 6 bases and J shed 1 base, with 18 bases lying between them. The CDR3 is 16 residues long. DNA of the CDR3: TGTGCCAGCTCTTCACTGTCGGTACAGGGGAACACTGAAGCTTTCTTT. Translated, it gives CASSSLSVQGNTEAFF. The full variable domain, completed using reference TRBV18 and TRBJ1-1, is NAGVMQNPRHLVRRRGQEARLRCSPMKGHSHVYWYRQLPEEGLKFMVYLQKENIIDESGMPKERFSAEFPKEGPSILRIQQVVRGDSAAYFCASSSLSVQGNTEAFFGQGTRLTVV.

This clonotype was detected only a few times. This chain uses TRBV9 with TRBJ1-5; 9 bases agree with TRBD1. The CDR3 is 17 residues long. Looked up from germline, CDR1 is SGDLS and CDR2 is YYNGEE. With 0 bases clipped from V and 2 bases from J, the junction kept 6 bases outside the gene matches. The CDR3 sequence is CASSVAGTGWGNQPQHF. The CDR3 region has the DNA TGTGCCAGCAGCGTAGCTGGGACAGGGTGGGGCAATCAGCCCCAGCATTTT.

In this sample, this clonotype turned up many times. V is TRBV20-1 and J is TRBJ2-4, with 9 bases fitting TRBD2. This CDR3 has 16 residues. CDR1 DFQATT and CDR2 SNEGSKA come from the germline V gene (reference sequence). With V trimmed by 3 bases and J by 7 bases, 13 bases remained unmatched. CDR3 DNA: TGCAGTGCTAGTTCGCTAGCGGGACCCCCGGGGAACATTCAGTACTTC. Encoded protein: CSASSLAGPPGNIQYF.

This clonotype was seen a handful of times. The chain has TRBV7-9 and TRBJ1-1, with 8 positions matching TRBD1. Per the germline V gene, CDR1 is SEHNR and CDR2 is FQNEAQ (reference sequence). Unmatched junction bases numbered 8, after V lost 2 bases and J lost 12 bases. CDR3 length: 13 amino acids. CDR3 loop: CASSLQGALYPFF. As DNA, the CDR3 is TGTGCCAGCAGCTTACAGGGGGCGCTTTACCCTTTCTTT. The whole variable domain, remainder taken from reference TRBV7-9 and TRBJ1-1, is DTGVSQNPRHKITKRGQNVTFRCDPISEHNRLYWYRQTLGQGPEFLTYFQNEAQLEKSRLLSDRFSAERPKGSFSTLEIQRTEQGDSAMYLCASSLQGALYPFFGQGTRLTVV.

This clonotype was found a few times. The rearrangement uses TRBV2 and TRBJ1-4; D remains ambiguous. Germline V gene sequence: CDR1 SNHLY, CDR2 FYNNEI. V shed 6 bases and J shed 10 bases, with 18 bases lying between them. This CDR3 region has 14 residues. CDR3 DNA sequence: TGTGCCAGCAGCGGTGGTGGGGTTGCGGGAAAACTGTTTTTT. Its translation: CASSGGGVAGKLFF. Based on the CDR3 plus reference TRBV2 and TRBJ1-4, the full variable domain is EPEVTQTPSHQVTQMGQEVILRCVPISNHLYFYWYRQILGQKVEFLVSFYNNEISEKSEIFDDQFSVERPDGSNFTLKIRSTKLEDSAMYFCASSGGGVAGKLFFGSGTQLSVL.

In this sample, this clonotype turned up a few times. J is TRBJ2-7 and V is TRBV29-1; possibly TRBD1 or TRBD2 for D (6 bases each). CDR1 is SQVTM and CDR2 is ANQGSEA in the germline V gene. With 7 bases removed from V and 6 bases from J, the gap between germline ends came to 13 bases. This CDR3 region has 11 residues. CDR3 region: CSAQTGAEQYF. The CDR3 region has the DNA TGCAGCGCCCAAACGGGGGCCGAGCAGTACTTC.

This clonotype was detected many times. The V and J genes are TRBV20-1 and TRBJ2-3; D not certain. Germline loops: CDR1 DFQATT, CDR2 SNEGSKA (reference sequence). V was cut by 0 bases and J by 6 bases, with 10 bases left in between. The CDR3 spans 13 residues. The CDR3 spells CSARDLGMDTQYF. CDR3 DNA: TGCAGTGCTAGAGACTTGGGGATGGATACGCAGTATTTT.

This chain joins TRBV7-2 and TRBJ2-3, with 10 nucleotides matching TRBD2. CDR3 length: 16 amino acids. V trimming: 5 bases; J trimming: 2 bases; junction bases outside the gene matches: 7. Germline V gives CDR1 SGHTA, CDR2 FQGNSA. CDR3 in amino acids: CASSVRLAGNTDTQYF. The CDR3 DNA reads as TGTGCCAGCAGCGTTCGACTAGCGGGTAACACAGATACGCAGTATTTT.

This clonotype has ten or more counts. The gene calls are TRBV7-2 and TRBJ1-3; D is unresolved. This CDR3 spans 16 amino acids. From germline, CDR1 is SGHTA and CDR2 FQGNSA. V lost 5 bases and J lost 3, with 17 bases in between. CDR3 in amino acids: CASSLSFGRNGNTIYF. CDR3 nucleotide sequence: TGTGCCAGCAGCCTATCATTTGGCAGGAATGGAAACACCATATATTTT.

This clonotype has more than one count but fewer than ten. The chain links TRBV6-5 to TRBJ1-2; 7 nucleotides align to TRBD1. The CDR3 is 17 residues long. The germline gives CDR1 MNHEY, CDR2 SVGAGI. With 5 bases clipped from V and 3 bases from J, the junction kept 15 bases outside the gene matches. The CDR3: CASSPRQGFRFDYGYTF. The CDR3 DNA is TGTGCCAGCAGTCCCCGACAGGGATTTAGATTCGACTATGGCTACACCTTC.

With regard to this clonotype: This could be a read error, since a much larger clone is one nucleotide away. The V call is TRBV30, the J call TRBJ2-7; TRBD2 is a possible D gene (5 bases). This CDR3 comprises 13 residues. Germline V gene sequence: CDR1 GTSNPN, CDR2 SVGIG (reference sequence). Trimming stripped 3 bases from V and 6 bases from J, with 15 bases between. CDR3 sequence: CAWSGIGVCEQYF. CDR3 sequence (DNA): TGTGCCTGGAGCGGGATTGGAGTCTGCGAGCAGTACTTC.

This clonotype was observed a few times. The chain is built from TRBV7-9 and TRBJ1-1; D unclear. The CDR3 spans 14 residues. The germline gives CDR1 SEHNR, CDR2 FQNEAQ (reference sequence). The V end was cut by 5 bases, the J end by 0 bases, with 10 bases between. The CDR3 region has the DNA TGTGCCAGCAGCGTTAGAGCGCTGAACACTGAAGCTTTCTTT. It translates to CASSVRALNTEAFF.